The clone carrying this T cell receptor beta chain was detected many times. Its antigen is currently unknown. RNA transcripts yielded amplified TCR beta CDR3 regions. Initially, a first-round RT-PCR of the TCR CDR3 employed the HTBI primer set. TCRdb re-called the multiplex PCR reads with MiXCR, one entry per CDR3 protein. The data hold 250,000 to 300,000 distinct CDR3 sequences, with 14% to 15% observed a single time. CDR1 is SGHAT, CDR2 FQNNGV, per germline. Trimming took 7 bases from V and 2 from J; bases not matched to a gene: 8. The CDR3 spans 15 residues. The data stem from a study of T cells in Graves' hyperthyroidism and ophthalmopathy. Study-wide context: The blood sample was taken at first diagnosis, before treatment began. Study-level findings and limits: Before onset, ophthalmopathy was predicted by the model a median roughly six months earlier. Ophthalmopathy stood apart from stable hyperthyroidism in a 13 V-J model.

Those with hyperthyroidism were 18 to 65 years old, newly diagnosed, and ill for under 2 months. The chain couples TRBV11-2 to TRBJ2-7, with 10 positions matching TRBD2. The sequence was obtained from a woman aged 40 to 55 with Graves' hyperthyroidism that later progressed to Graves' ophthalmopathy. The specimen was blood. CDR3 sequence reads: CASTGGLAGAYEQYF. For the CDR3, the DNA is TGTGCCAGCACCGGGGGGCTAGCGGGGGCCTACGAGCAGTACTTC.